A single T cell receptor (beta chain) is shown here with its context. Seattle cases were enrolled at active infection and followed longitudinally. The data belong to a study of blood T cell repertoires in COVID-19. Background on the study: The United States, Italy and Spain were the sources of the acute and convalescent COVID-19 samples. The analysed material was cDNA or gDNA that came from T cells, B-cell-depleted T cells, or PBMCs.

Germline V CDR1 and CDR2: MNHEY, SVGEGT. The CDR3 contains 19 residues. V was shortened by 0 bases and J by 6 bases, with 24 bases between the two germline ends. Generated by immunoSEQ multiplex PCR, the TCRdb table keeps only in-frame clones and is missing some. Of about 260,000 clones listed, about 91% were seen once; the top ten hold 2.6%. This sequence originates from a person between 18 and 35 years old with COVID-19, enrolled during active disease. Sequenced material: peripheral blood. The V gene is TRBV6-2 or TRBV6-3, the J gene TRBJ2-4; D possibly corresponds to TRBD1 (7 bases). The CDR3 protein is CASSYSIRLDREDRNIQYF. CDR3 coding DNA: TGTGCCAGCAGTTACTCGATTAGACTAGACAGGGAGGACCGAAACATTCAGTACTTC.